What follows are 13 T cell receptor beta chains derived from one specimen sequenced in a study of blood T cell repertoires in COVID-19. Sequenced by immunoSEQ multiplex PCR; TCRdb stores in-frame clones only, minus some. The sample has 150,000 to 170,000 clones, approximately 80% seen once. Sequencing was done on a sample of peripheral blood. These receptors all come from an older woman with COVID-19, enrolled during active disease.

The V and J genes are TRBV12-5 and TRBJ2-1; 11 bases fit TRBD1. CDR3 length: 14 amino acids. After removal of 5 bases from V and 7 bases from J, the junction contained 4 bases not matched to a gene. Germline CDR1 LGHNT, CDR2 FRNRAP. The CDR3 reads CASGRTGGLNEQFF. CDR3 nucleotide sequence: TGTGCTAGTGGTCGGACAGGGGGCTTGAATGAGCAGTTCTTC.

This clone was observed a few times. This sequence joins TRBV20-1 and TRBJ1-2; 7 bases map to TRBD1. CDR3 length: 13 amino acids. Germline assignment: CDR1 DFQATT and CDR2 SNEGSKA (reference sequence). The V gene end was trimmed by 3 bases and the J gene end by 5 bases; junction bases not matched to a gene: 6. The CDR3 coding sequence is TGCAGTGCTAGTCGTGAGACAGGGTATGGCTACACCTTC. Translated: CSASRETGYGYTF.

This chain connects TRBV19 to TRBJ2-5, with TRBD2 identical over 10 bases. Germline loops: CDR1 LNHDA, CDR2 SQIVND (reference sequence). CDR3 length: 17 amino acids. The trim removed 3 bases at V and 2 bases at J, leaving 9 bases unmatched. The CDR3 loop is CASSMDLAGALQETQYF. The CDR3 nucleotides read TGTGCCAGTAGTATGGACCTAGCGGGGGCCTTACAAGAGACCCAGTACTTC.

The chain combines TRBV28 with TRBJ1-1; 8 bases are shared with TRBD1. The CDR3 has 16 residues. The germline gives CDR1 MDHEN, CDR2 SYDVKM. The ends lost 7 bases at V and 1 base at J; junction bases unmatched: 11. CDR3 region: CASTSGGTAENTEAFF. Written as DNA, the CDR3 is TGTGCCAGCACCTCAGGGGGCACGGCGGAGAACACTGAAGCTTTCTTT.

The J gene is TRBJ1-1, the V gene TRBV27, with 7 bases matching TRBD1. Trimming cost V 0 bases and J 3 bases; bases outside gene matches: 4. The CDR3 has 15 amino acids. CDR1 is MNHEY and CDR2 is SMNVEV in the germline V gene (reference sequence). The CDR3 sequence: CASSLSARGDTEAFF. The CDR3 nucleotides are TGTGCCAGCAGTTTATCGGCCAGGGGGGACACTGAAGCTTTCTTT.

This clone was seen ten or more times. The sample carries other DNA sequences with the same CDR3. The CDR3 here is CSVTTGTEAFF. The CDR3 DNA sequence: TGCAGCGTCACTACAGGGACTGAAGCTTTCTTT. The V gene is TRBV29-1, the J gene TRBJ1-1; D may be TRBD1 (6 bases). The CDR3 extends over 11 amino acids. Trimming left V 6 bases short and J 5 bases short, with 10 bases between. Per germline, CDR1 SQVTM and CDR2 ANQGSEA. The full variable domain, completed using reference TRBV29-1 and TRBJ1-1, is SAVISQKPSRDICQRGTSLTIQCQVDSQVTMMFWYRQQPGQSLTLIATANQGSEATYESGFVIDKFPISRPNLTFSTLTVSNMSPEDSSIYLCSVTTGTEAFFGQGTRLTVV.

The chain joins TRBV7-9 to TRBJ1-1; 7 bases are a match to TRBD1. There are 14 residues in the CDR3. Germline V CDR1 and CDR2: SEHNR, FQNEAQ (reference sequence). The V and J ends lost 5 bases and 2 bases, in that order; junction bases with no gene match: 5. The CDR3, as DNA: TGTGCCAGCAGCCGAGGGGACAGTAACACTGAAGCTTTCTTT. It specifies CASSRGDSNTEAFF.

The chain couples TRBV27 to TRBJ1-1; D is unresolved. Germline V CDR1 and CDR2: MNHEY, SMNVEV (reference sequence). Trimming stripped 6 bases from V and 6 bases from J, with 26 bases between. The CDR3 spans 17 residues. CDR3 sequence (DNA): TGTGCCAGCAGCCTTCTGAGTTTGGGCACCCGAATCGCTGAAGCTTTCTTT. Amino acid sequence: CASSLLSLGTRIAEAFF.

The chain carries TRBV5-6 and TRBJ1-5, with 9 bases identical to TRBD1. This CDR3 is 15 amino acids long. Germline trimming cut 2 bases from V and 5 bases from J; bases unmatched to any gene: 5. The V gene's germline CDR1 is SGHDT and CDR2 YYEEEE. The CDR3 spells CASSFRTGVDQPQHF. In DNA, the CDR3 is TGTGCCAGCAGCTTTCGGACAGGGGTGGATCAGCCCCAGCATTTT.

The chain carries TRBV24-1 and TRBJ1-6; 10 bases fit TRBD1. V gave up 2 bases and J gave up 8 bases; unmatched junction bases: 2. This CDR3 is 15 amino acids long. CDR1 is KGHDR, CDR2 SFDVKD, per germline. CDR3 nucleotide sequence: TGTGCCACCAGTGATTGGGGACAGGGGTATTCACCCCTCCACTTT. Its translation: CATSDWGQGYSPLHF.

This clone was recorded only once. The chain links TRBV3-1 (or the pseudogene TRBV3-2) to TRBJ2-5, with 11 bases identical to TRBD2. Germline CDR1 is LGHDT and CDR2 is YNNKEL (reference sequence). V shed 5 bases and J 5 bases; nucleotides not matched to a gene: 7. The CDR3 runs to 15 residues. DNA of the CDR3: TGTGCCAGCAGCTTCCTAGCGGGAGGCTGGGAGACCCAGTACTTC. It is translated as CASSFLAGGWETQYF.

V is TRBV19 and J is TRBJ1-4; D is unclear. The CDR3 sequence is 14 residues long. In germline, CDR1 is LNHDA, CDR2 SQIVND (reference sequence). The germline V and J ends were trimmed by 5 bases and 1 base, with 8 bases remaining between them. In DNA, the CDR3 is TGTGCCAGTAGTTTGGCAGTAACTAATGAAAAACTGTTTTTT. Protein sequence: CASSLAVTNEKLFF.

The chain recombines TRBV2 with TRBJ2-2; tentatively, D is TRBD2 (6 bases). Germline V gene lookup returns CDR1 SNHLY and CDR2 FYNNEI. The length of the CDR3 is 14 residues. V lost 3 bases to trimming and J lost 4 bases, with 9 bases between them. In DNA, the CDR3 is TGTGCCAGCAGTGACCCGACTAGCACCGGGGAGCTGTTTTTT. Its translation: CASSDPTSTGELFF.